Below, 26 T cell receptor beta chains from the same sample are listed, as sequenced in a study of beta chain features in type 1 diabetes. Study results and caveats: The study found moderately but significantly shorter TCRB CDR3s in all four CD4+ subsets of Type 1 diabetes patients.

These receptors have no identified antigens. The study reverse transcribed the entire isolated RNA, so it sequenced expressed TCRB transcripts. Generated by immunoSEQ multiplex PCR, the TCRdb table keeps only in-frame clones and is missing some. In the table there are over 600,000 clones, roughly 12% of which are singletons. The source material was naive CD4+ T cells from blood. The receptors stem from a man younger than 40 with type 1 diabetes.

V usage is TRBV19 and J usage is TRBJ1-4; D is perhaps TRBD1 (5 bases). This CDR3 is built from 15 residues. The V end was cut by 7 bases, the J end by 7 bases, with 19 bases between. Germline CDR1 and CDR2: LNHDA and SQIVND (reference sequence). CDR3 DNA: TGTGCCAGTAAGGACGAGAGCGGGGCGCGTGAAAAACTGTTTTTT. Translating it yields CASKDESGAREKLFF.

The chain is built from TRBV6-1 and TRBJ2-2; TRBD2 matches at 8 bases. The CDR3 spans 17 residues. The germline gives CDR1 MNHNS, CDR2 SASEGT. The J segment lost 0 bases and the V segment lost 3 bases, leaving 6 bases of the junction unmatched. CDR3 loop: CASSDWVLAANTGELFF. In DNA form, the CDR3 reads TGTGCCAGCAGTGATTGGGTACTAGCGGCGAACACCGGGGAGCTGTTTTTT.

This clone occurred a few times. This rearrangement joins TRBV15 to TRBJ1-2; D gene unclear. This CDR3 contains 12 residues. Trimming stripped 5 bases from V and 2 bases from J, with 6 bases between. Per the germline V gene, CDR1 is LNHNV and CDR2 is YYDKDF (reference sequence). CDR3 loop: CATSPSNYGYTF. As DNA, the CDR3 is TGTGCCACCAGCCCTAGCAACTATGGCTACACCTTC.

V is TRBV9 and J is TRBJ2-1; 12 nucleotides line up with TRBD2. This CDR3 is 17 amino acids long. CDR1 SGDLS and CDR2 YYNGEE come from the germline V gene. V gave up 0 bases and J gave up 3 bases; unmatched junction bases: 4. Written as DNA, the CDR3 is TGTGCCAGCAGCGTAGCGGCTAGCGGGAGGGTCTACAATGAGCAGTTCTTC. Translated, it gives CASSVAASGRVYNEQFF.

The J gene is TRBJ1-2, the V gene TRBV19, with a weak D call TRBD1 (6 bases). CDR1 and CDR2 from the germline V gene are LNHDA and SQIVND (reference sequence). The CDR3 is 14 amino acids. Trimming left V 5 bases short and J 4 bases short, with 14 bases between. This CDR3 reads CASSSSQGSYGYTF. The DNA of the CDR3 is TGTGCCAGTAGTTCGTCACAGGGTAGCTATGGCTACACCTTC.

This clone turned up a few times. The chain joins TRBV29-1 to TRBJ2-5; the match to TRBD2 covers 10 bases. The V gene end was trimmed by 4 bases and the J gene end by 2 bases; junction bases not matched to a gene: 4. Per the germline V gene, CDR1 is SQVTM and CDR2 is ANQGSEA. The CDR3 spans 14 residues. The DNA of the CDR3 is TGCAGCGTTGGTATAGCGGGGGGACAAGAGACCCAGTACTTC. Protein product: CSVGIAGGQETQYF.

This clone has just a few counts. Additional DNA sequences in this sample encode the identical CDR3. V is TRBV4-3 and J is TRBJ2-2; unclear D gene. This CDR3 contains 16 residues. CDR1 LGHNA and CDR2 YSLEER come from the germline V gene. V lost 0 bases, J lost 0 bases, and 8 bases lay in between. The CDR3 DNA reads as TGCGCCAGCAGCCAAGAGGGCTTCCCGAACACCGGGGAGCTGTTTTTT. Amino acid sequence: CASSQEGFPNTGELFF.

This rearrangement joins TRBV6-5 to TRBJ2-7, with 7 bases identical to TRBD2. Trimming removed 5 bases from V and 2 bases from J; junction bases left unmatched: 6. The CDR3 loop spans 14 amino acids. Per the germline V gene, CDR1 is MNHEY and CDR2 is SVGAGI. The CDR3 sequence is CASSRGERTYEQYF. CDR3 bases: TGTGCCAGCAGTCGGGGGGAGAGGACCTACGAGCAGTACTTC.

In its sample, this clone was seen many times. The chain recombines TRBV13 with TRBJ2-1; TRBD2 matches 10 bases. Looked up from germline, CDR1 is PRHDT and CDR2 is FYEKMQ (reference sequence). V lost 4 bases and J lost 7; bases outside the gene matches: 4. The CDR3 runs 14 residues. CDR3 amino acids: CASSSRTSGNEQFF. DNA of the CDR3: TGTGCCAGCAGCTCGAGGACTAGCGGAAATGAGCAGTTCTTC.

The chain recombines TRBV10-3 with TRBJ2-7; 8 bases align to TRBD1. CDR3 length equals 12 residues. From germline, CDR1 is ENHRY and CDR2 SYGVKD. Germline trimming cut 6 bases from V and 5 bases from J; bases unmatched to any gene: 3. The CDR3 loop reads CAIRDRENEQYF. DNA of the CDR3: TGTGCCATCAGGGACAGGGAAAACGAGCAGTACTTC.

This clone was observed a few times. The chain links TRBV5-4 to TRBJ1-2; D is possibly TRBD1 (5 bases). The germline V gene encodes CDR1 SGHNT and CDR2 YYREEE (reference sequence). V was shortened by 0 bases and J by 7 bases, with 13 bases between the two germline ends. This CDR3 has 14 amino acids. The CDR3 loop is CASSLDRQGRGYTF. The CDR3 nucleotides read TGTGCCAGCAGCTTGGACCGGCAGGGACGTGGCTACACCTTC.

The rearrangement uses TRBV10-3 and TRBJ2-4; maybe TRBD1 (5 bases). Trimming left V 3 bases short and J 5 bases short, with 11 bases between. CDR3 length equals 14 residues. Germline assignment: CDR1 ENHRY and CDR2 SYGVKD. The CDR3 is CAISDRVEENIQYF. CDR3 bases: TGTGCCATCAGTGACAGGGTAGAGGAAAACATTCAGTACTTC.

This clone was counted only a few times. V gene TRBV19 combines with J gene TRBJ2-6; 7 bases align to TRBD1. CDR1 and CDR2 from the germline V gene are LNHDA and SQIVND (reference sequence). V gave up 10 bases and J gave up 4 bases; unmatched junction bases: 7. The CDR3 runs to 14 residues. In DNA, the CDR3 is TGTGCCACGAAGACAGGGACGGGGGCCAACGTCCTGACTTTC. It codes for CATKTGTGANVLTF. The whole variable domain, remainder taken from reference TRBV19 and TRBJ2-6, is DGGITQSPKYLFRKEGQNVTLSCEQNLNHDAMYWYRQDPGQGLRLIYYSQIVNDFQKGDIAEGYSVSREKKESFPLTVTSAQKNPTAFYLCATKTGTGANVLTFGAGSRLTVL.

CDR3 in DNA: TGCGCCAGCAGCTTTGAAAGTCAGCAGTTCTTC. Translating it yields CASSFESQQFF. The chain carries TRBV5-1 and TRBJ2-1; no clear D. The germline V gene has CDR1 SGHRS and CDR2 YFSETQ. V was cut by 2 bases and J by 11 bases, with 8 bases left in between. CDR3 length: 11 amino acids.

The chain recombines TRBV30 with TRBJ2-2; 7 nucleotides line up with TRBD1. This CDR3 has 14 amino acids. V lost 8 bases and J lost 5; bases outside the gene matches: 11. In germline, CDR1 is GTSNPN, CDR2 SVGIG (reference sequence). DNA of the CDR3: TGTGCCCAAGCTAGAGGGGGCCGGACCGGGGAGCTGTTTTTT. Translating it yields CAQARGGRTGELFF.

In this sample, this clone turned up a few times. The DNA of the CDR3 is TGTGCCAGCAGCCCACAACGGACAGTCCAAGAGACCCAGTACTTC. Translated: CASSPQRTVQETQYF. J is TRBJ2-5 and V is TRBV7-9; D is possibly TRBD1 (6 bases). The CDR3 runs 15 residues. The V gene's germline CDR1 is SEHNR and CDR2 FQNEAQ (reference sequence). V gave up 5 bases and J gave up 1 base, with 14 bases separating them.

The J gene is TRBJ1-4, the V gene TRBV7-6; D is ambiguous. Germline V gives CDR1 SGHVS, CDR2 FNYEAQ. This CDR3 is 13 amino acids long. Trimming pared 5 bases from V and 7 bases from J, leaving 11 bases between. The CDR3 region is CASSPTAREKLFF. CDR3 coding DNA: TGTGCCAGCAGCCCGACGGCCCGTGAAAAACTGTTTTTT.

The genes are TRBV28 and TRBJ1-3; D is possibly TRBD1 (5 bases). Germline assignment: CDR1 MDHEN and CDR2 SYDVKM. The CDR3 extends over 14 amino acids. Trimming shortened V by 5 bases and J by 4 bases, and 12 bases separated the two germline ends. CDR3 sequence reads: CASSVGGTGNTIYF. In DNA form, the CDR3 reads TGTGCCAGCAGTGTTGGAGGGACCGGAAACACCATATATTTT.

The rearrangement uses TRBV18 and TRBJ1-1; possibly TRBD1 for D (5 bases). V was cut by 3 bases and J by 0 bases, with 11 bases left in between. The CDR3 spans 15 residues. Germline-derived CDR1 and CDR2 are KGHSH and LQKENI. The CDR3 nucleotides read TGTGCCAGCTCACCCCTCAGGGAGATGAACACTGAAGCTTTCTTT. This codes for CASSPLREMNTEAFF.

The sample holds a few counts of this clone. The chain links TRBV6-6 to TRBJ2-6, with 7 bases matching TRBD1. V lost 5 bases, J lost 5 bases, and 6 bases stayed unmatched. Germline-derived CDR1 and CDR2 are MNHNY and SVGAGI (reference sequence). The CDR3 contains 15 residues. The CDR3 sequence: CASSTGTAWANVLTF. The CDR3 DNA is TGTGCCAGCAGTACCGGGACAGCATGGGCCAACGTCCTGACTTTC.

This clone was detected once. V is TRBV7-2 and J is TRBJ1-2; a possible D gene is TRBD1 (5 bases). The V gene lost 5 bases and the J gene lost 4 bases, with 20 bases spanning the gap. The germline V gene has CDR1 SGHTA and CDR2 FQGNSA. The length of the CDR3 is 16 residues. The CDR3 is CASSLNGASYSYGYTF. The CDR3 region has the DNA TGTGCCAGCAGCCTCAACGGGGCCTCTTATTCCTATGGCTACACCTTC.

This clone was seen only a few times. V gene TRBV9 combines with J gene TRBJ1-3; D gene uncertain. CDR1 is SGDLS, CDR2 YYNGEE, per germline. There are 11 residues in the CDR3. V lost 4 bases and J 3 bases, leaving 2 bases between the germline ends. CDR3 region: CASSRGNTIYF. Here the CDR3 DNA reads TGTGCCAGCAGCCGTGGAAACACCATATATTTT.

The CDR3 spells CASSPPAGRYNEQFF. The DNA of the CDR3 is TGTGCCAGCAGCCCCCCAGCGGGGCGTTACAATGAGCAGTTCTTC. The V call is TRBV11-2, the J call TRBJ2-1; 7 nucleotides line up with TRBD2. In germline, CDR1 is SGHAT, CDR2 FQNNGV. The CDR3 sequence is 15 residues long. V was clipped by 5 bases and J by 4 bases; unmatched bases: 8.

The chain has TRBV27 and TRBJ2-5; a possible D gene is TRBD1 (6 bases). Between the trimmed V and J ends, which lost 8 bases and 2 bases, there was a span of 12 bases. Germline V CDR1 and CDR2: MNHEY, SMNVEV (reference sequence). There are 13 residues in the CDR3. CDR3 sequence: CASQDSLQETQYF. CDR3 nucleotide sequence: TGTGCCAGCCAGGACAGCTTACAAGAGACCCAGTACTTC.

This clone has just a few counts. The J gene is TRBJ1-2, the V gene TRBV5-4, with unresolved D. Trimming cost V 0 bases and J 4 bases, with 16 bases left between them. The CDR3 contains 16 residues. Per the germline V gene, CDR1 is SGHNT and CDR2 is YYREEE (reference sequence). This CDR3 is CASSLEAGSRVYGYTF. CDR3 DNA sequence: TGTGCCAGCAGCTTGGAAGCGGGCAGCCGCGTCTATGGCTACACCTTC.

V usage is TRBV28 and J usage is TRBJ2-7; maybe TRBD1 (6 bases). The V gene's germline CDR1 is MDHEN and CDR2 SYDVKM. The CDR3 loop spans 13 amino acids. V was clipped by 10 bases and J by 2 bases, with 15 bases between them. The CDR3 coding sequence is TGTGCCACCAGAAAGGGGGTGACCTACGAGCAGTACTTC. Translating gives CATRKGVTYEQYF. The full variable domain, rest sourced from reference TRBV28 and TRBJ2-7, is DVKVTQSSRYLVKRTGEKVFLECVQDMDHENMFWYRQDPGLGLRLIYFSYDVKMKEKGDIPEGYSVSREKKERFSLILESASTNQTSMYLCATRKGVTYEQYFGPGTRLTVT.